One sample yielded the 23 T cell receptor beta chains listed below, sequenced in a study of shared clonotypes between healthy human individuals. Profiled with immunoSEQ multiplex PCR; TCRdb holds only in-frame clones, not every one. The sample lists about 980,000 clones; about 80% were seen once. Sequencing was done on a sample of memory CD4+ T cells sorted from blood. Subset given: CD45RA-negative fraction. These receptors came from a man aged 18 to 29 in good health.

In DNA, the CDR3 is TGTGCCAGCAGTTCATCCGGGACACCTTTGAACACTGAAGCTTTCTTT. Its translation is CASSSSGTPLNTEAFF. The chain uses TRBV6-5 and TRBJ1-1; D may be TRBD1 (6 bases). Germline CDR1 and CDR2: MNHEY and SVGAGI. This CDR3 comprises 16 residues. V dropped 4 bases and J dropped 0 bases, with 15 bases sitting between them.

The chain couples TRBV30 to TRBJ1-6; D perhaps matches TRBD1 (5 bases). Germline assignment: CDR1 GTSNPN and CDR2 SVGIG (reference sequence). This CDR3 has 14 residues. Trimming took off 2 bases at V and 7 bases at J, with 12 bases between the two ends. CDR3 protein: CAWSPPGGNSPLHF. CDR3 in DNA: TGTGCCTGGAGTCCCCCCGGGGGGAATTCACCCCTCCACTTT.

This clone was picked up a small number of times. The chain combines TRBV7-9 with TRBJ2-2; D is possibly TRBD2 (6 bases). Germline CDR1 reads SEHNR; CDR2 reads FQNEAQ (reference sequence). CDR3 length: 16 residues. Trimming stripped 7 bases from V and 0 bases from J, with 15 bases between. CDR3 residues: CASTGRLVANTGELFF. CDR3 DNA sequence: TGTGCCAGCACCGGAAGACTAGTAGCGAACACCGGGGAGCTGTTTTTT.

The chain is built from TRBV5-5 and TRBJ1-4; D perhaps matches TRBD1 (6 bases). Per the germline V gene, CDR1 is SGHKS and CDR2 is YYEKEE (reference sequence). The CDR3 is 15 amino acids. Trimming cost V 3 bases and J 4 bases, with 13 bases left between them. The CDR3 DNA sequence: TGTGCCAGCAGCTCACCGGGACAATTTAATGAAAAACTGTTTTTT. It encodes CASSSPGQFNEKLFF.

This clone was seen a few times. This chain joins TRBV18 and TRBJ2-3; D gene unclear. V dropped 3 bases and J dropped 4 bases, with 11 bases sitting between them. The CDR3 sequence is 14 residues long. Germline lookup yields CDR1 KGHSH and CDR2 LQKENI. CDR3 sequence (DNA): TGTGCCAGCTCACCTCAGAACCGCCCAGATACGCAGTATTTT. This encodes CASSPQNRPDTQYF. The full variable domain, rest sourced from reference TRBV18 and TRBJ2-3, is NAGVMQNPRHLVRRRGQEARLRCSPMKGHSHVYWYRQLPEEGLKFMVYLQKENIIDESGMPKERFSAEFPKEGPSILRIQQVVRGDSAAYFCASSPQNRPDTQYFGPGTRLTVL.

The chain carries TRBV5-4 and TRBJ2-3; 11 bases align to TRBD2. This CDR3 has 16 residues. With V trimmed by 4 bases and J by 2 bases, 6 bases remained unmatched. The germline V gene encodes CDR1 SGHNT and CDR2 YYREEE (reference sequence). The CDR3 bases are TGTGCCAGCAGCAAGGTAGCGGGAGGGTTCACAGATACGCAGTATTTT. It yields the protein CASSKVAGGFTDTQYF.

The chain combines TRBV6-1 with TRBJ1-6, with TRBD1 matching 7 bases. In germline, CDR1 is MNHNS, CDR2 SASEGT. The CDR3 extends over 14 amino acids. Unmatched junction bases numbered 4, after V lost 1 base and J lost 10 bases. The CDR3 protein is CASSEGQGGSPLHF. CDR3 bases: TGTGCCAGCAGTGAAGGACAGGGTGGGTCACCCCTCCACTTT.

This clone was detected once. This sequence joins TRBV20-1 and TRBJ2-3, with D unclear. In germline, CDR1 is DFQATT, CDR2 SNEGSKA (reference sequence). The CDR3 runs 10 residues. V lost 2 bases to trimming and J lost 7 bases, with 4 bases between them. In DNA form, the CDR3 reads TGCAGTGCTAGAATCAATACGCAGTATTTT. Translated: CSARINTQYF.

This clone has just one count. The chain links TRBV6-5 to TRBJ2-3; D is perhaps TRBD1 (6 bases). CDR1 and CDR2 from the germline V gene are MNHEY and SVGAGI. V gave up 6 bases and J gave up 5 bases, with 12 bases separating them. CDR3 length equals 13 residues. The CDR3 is CASRRGSLDTQYF. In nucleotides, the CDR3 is TGTGCCAGCAGGAGGGGGAGCTTAGATACGCAGTATTTT.

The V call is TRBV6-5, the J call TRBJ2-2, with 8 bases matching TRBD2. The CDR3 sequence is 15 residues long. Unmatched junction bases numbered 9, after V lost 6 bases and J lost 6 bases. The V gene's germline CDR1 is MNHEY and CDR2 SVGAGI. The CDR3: CASRQAGVRPGELFF. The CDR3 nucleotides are TGTGCCAGCAGACAAGCGGGAGTTAGACCCGGGGAGCTGTTTTTT.

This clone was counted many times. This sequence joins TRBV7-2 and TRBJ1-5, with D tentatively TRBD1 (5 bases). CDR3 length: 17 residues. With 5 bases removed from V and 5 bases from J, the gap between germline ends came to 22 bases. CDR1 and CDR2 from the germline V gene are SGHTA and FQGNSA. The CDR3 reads CASSQGGAGIGYQPQHF. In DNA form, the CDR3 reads TGTGCCAGCAGCCAAGGCGGGGCGGGTATCGGTTATCAGCCCCAGCATTTT.

As DNA, the CDR3 is TGTGCCTCCTCAAGGCCGGGAGTGAGCGCCTACGAGCAGTACTTC. It specifies CASSRPGVSAYEQYF. V usage is TRBV30 and J usage is TRBJ2-7; a weak D match, TRBD2 (6 bases). The germline V and J ends were trimmed by 7 bases and 2 bases, with 21 bases remaining between them. This CDR3 is built from 15 residues. Germline V gene lookup returns CDR1 GTSNPN and CDR2 SVGIG (reference sequence).

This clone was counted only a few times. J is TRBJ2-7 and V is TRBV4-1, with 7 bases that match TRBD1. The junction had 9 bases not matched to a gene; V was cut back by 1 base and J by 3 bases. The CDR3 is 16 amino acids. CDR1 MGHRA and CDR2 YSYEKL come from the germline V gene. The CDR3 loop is CASSQAPGTDLYEQYF. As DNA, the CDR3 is TGCGCCAGCAGCCAAGCCCCCGGGACAGACCTCTACGAGCAGTACTTC.

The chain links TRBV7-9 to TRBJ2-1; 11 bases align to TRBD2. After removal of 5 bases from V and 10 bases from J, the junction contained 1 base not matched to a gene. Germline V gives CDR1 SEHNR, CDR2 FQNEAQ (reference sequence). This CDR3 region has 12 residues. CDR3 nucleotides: TGTGCCAGCAGCCGACTAGCGGGGGAGCAGTTCTTC. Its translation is CASSRLAGEQFF. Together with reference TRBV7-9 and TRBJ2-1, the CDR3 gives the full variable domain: DTGVSQNPRHKITKRGQNVTFRCDPISEHNRLYWYRQTLGQGPEFLTYFQNEAQLEKSRLLSDRFSAERPKGSFSTLEIQRTEQGDSAMYLCASSRLAGEQFFGPGTRLTVL.

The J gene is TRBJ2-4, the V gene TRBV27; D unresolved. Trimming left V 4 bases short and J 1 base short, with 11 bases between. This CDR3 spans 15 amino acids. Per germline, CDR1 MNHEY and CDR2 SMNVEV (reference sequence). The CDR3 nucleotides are TGTGCCAGCAGTTCCCTCGGTGGGGCCAAAAACATTCAGTACTTC. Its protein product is CASSSLGGAKNIQYF.

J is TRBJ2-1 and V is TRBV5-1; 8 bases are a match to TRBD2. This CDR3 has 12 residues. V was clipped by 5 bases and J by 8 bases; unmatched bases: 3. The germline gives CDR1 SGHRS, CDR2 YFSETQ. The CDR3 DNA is TGCGCCAGCAGTTTTAGCGGGGATGAGCAGTTCTTC. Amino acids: CASSFSGDEQFF. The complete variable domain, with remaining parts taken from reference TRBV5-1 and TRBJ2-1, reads KAGVTQTPRYLIKTRGQQVTLSCSPISGHRSVSWYQQTPGQGLQFLFEYFSETQRNKGNFPGRFSGRQFSNSRSEMNVSTLELGDSALYLCASSFSGDEQFFGPGTRLTVL.

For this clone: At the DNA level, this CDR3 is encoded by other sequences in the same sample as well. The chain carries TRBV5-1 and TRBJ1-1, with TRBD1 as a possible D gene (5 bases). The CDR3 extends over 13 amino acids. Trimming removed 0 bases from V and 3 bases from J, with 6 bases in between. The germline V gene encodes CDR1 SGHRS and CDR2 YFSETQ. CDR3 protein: CASSLGGHTEAFF. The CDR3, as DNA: TGCGCCAGCAGCTTGGGGGGACACACTGAAGCTTTCTTT.

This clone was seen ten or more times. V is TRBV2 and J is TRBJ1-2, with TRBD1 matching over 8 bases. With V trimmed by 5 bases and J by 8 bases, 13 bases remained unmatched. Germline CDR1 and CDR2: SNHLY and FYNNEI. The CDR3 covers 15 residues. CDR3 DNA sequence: TGTGCCAGCAGTCTAATTCAGACAGGGGCCCAAGGCTACACCTTC. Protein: CASSLIQTGAQGYTF. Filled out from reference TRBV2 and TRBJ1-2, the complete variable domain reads EPEVTQTPSHQVTQMGQEVILRCVPISNHLYFYWYRQILGQKVEFLVSFYNNEISEKSEIFDDQFSVERPDGSNFTLKIRSTKLEDSAMYFCASSLIQTGAQGYTFGSGTRLTVV.

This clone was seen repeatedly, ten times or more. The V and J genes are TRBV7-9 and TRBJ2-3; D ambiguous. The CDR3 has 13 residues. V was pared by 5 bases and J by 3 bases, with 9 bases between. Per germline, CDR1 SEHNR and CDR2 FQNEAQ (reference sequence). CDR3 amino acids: CASSPLNTDTQYF. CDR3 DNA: TGTGCCAGCAGCCCATTAAATACAGATACGCAGTATTTT. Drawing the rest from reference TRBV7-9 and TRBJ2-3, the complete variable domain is DTGVSQNPRHKITKRGQNVTFRCDPISEHNRLYWYRQTLGQGPEFLTYFQNEAQLEKSRLLSDRFSAERPKGSFSTLEIQRTEQGDSAMYLCASSPLNTDTQYFGPGTRLTVL.

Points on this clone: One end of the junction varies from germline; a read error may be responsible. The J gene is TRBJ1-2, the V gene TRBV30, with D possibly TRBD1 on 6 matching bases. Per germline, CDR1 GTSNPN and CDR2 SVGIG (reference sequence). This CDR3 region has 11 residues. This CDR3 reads CAWSSGGLGSF. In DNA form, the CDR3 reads TGTGCCTGGAGTTCCGGGGGGCTGGGCTCCTTC.

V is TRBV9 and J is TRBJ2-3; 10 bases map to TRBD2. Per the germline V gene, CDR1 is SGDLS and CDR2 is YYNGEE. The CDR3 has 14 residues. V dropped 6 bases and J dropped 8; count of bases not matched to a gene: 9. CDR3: CASTEREGFGTQYF. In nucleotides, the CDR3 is TGTGCCAGCACAGAGCGGGAGGGTTTCGGTACGCAGTATTTT.

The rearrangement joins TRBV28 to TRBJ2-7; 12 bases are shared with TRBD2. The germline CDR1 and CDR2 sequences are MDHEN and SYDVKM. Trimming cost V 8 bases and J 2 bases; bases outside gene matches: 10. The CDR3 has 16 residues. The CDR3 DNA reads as TGTGCCAGCCGATCACTAGCGGGGGGCACCACCTACGAGCAGTACTTC. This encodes CASRSLAGGTTYEQYF.

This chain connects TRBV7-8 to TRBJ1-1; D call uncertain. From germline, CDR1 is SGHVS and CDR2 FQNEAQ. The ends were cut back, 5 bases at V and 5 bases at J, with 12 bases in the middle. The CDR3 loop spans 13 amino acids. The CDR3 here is CASSPPGSTEAFF. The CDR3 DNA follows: TGTGCCAGCAGCCCCCCGGGTTCTACTGAAGCTTTCTTT.